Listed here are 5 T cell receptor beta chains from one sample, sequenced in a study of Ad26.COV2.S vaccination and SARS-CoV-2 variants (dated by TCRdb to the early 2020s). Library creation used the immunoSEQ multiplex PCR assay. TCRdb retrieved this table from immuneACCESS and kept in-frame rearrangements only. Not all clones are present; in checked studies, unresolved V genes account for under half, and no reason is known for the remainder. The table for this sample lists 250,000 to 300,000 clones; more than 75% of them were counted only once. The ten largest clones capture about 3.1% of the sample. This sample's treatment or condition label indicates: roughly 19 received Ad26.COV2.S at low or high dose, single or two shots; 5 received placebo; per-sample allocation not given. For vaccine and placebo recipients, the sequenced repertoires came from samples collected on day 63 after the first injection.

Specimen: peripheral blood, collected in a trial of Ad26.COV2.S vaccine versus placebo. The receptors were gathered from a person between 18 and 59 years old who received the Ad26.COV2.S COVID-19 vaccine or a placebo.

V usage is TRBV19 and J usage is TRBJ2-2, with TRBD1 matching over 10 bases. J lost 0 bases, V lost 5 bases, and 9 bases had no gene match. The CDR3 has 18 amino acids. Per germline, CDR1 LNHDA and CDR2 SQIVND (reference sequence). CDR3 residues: CASSVPGQGITNTGELFF. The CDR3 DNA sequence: TGTGCCAGTAGTGTGCCGGGACAGGGGATAACGAACACCGGGGAGCTGTTTTTT.

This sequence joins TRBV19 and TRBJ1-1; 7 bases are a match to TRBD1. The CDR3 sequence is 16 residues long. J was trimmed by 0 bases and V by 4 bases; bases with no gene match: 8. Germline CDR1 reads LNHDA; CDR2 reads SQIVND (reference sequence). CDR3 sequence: CASSTTPQGVNTEAFF. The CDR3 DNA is TGTGCCAGTAGTACTACCCCTCAGGGGGTGAACACTGAAGCTTTCTTT.

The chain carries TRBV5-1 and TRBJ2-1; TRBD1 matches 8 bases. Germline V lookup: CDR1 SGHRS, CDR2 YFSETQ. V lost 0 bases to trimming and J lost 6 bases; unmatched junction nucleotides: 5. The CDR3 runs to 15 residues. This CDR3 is CASSLVNRGVNEQFF. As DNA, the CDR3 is TGCGCCAGCAGCTTGGTCAACAGGGGGGTCAATGAGCAGTTCTTC.

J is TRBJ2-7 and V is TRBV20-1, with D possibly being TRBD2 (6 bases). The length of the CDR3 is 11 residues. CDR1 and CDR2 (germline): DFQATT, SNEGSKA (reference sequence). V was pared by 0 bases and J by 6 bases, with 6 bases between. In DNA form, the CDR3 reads TGCAGTGCTAGAGACGGGAGCGAGCAGTACTTC. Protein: CSARDGSEQYF.

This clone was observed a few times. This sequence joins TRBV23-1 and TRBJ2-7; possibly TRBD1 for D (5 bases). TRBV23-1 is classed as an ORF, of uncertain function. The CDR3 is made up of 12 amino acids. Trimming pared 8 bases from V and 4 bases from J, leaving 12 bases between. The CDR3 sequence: CASAGFWYEQYF. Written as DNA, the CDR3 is TGCGCCAGCGCAGGGTTTTGGTACGAGCAGTACTTC.